The present T cell receptor (beta chain) was sequenced within a study of response to subunit inactivated influenza vaccine. CDR3 length equals 15 residues. The germline CDR1 and CDR2 sequences are MDHEN and SYDVKM. V was clipped by 3 bases and J by 0 bases, with 10 bases between them. In TCRdb, the RT-PCR reads were re-called with MiXCR into one record per CDR3 protein. The table lists roughly 460,000 distinct CDR3 sequences, around 9.9% of them singletons. The sample in question was PBMCs from blood, obtained 35 to 45 days after vaccination. The TCR sequence derives from a man aged 45 to 65 who received an inactivated influenza vaccine. The chain is built from TRBV28 and TRBJ2-3; D gene uncertain. CDR3 bases: TGTGCCAGCAGTTTTAGTGACCTTAGCACAGATACGCAGTATTTT. Its translation: CASSFSDLSTDTQYF. Looking up the rest from reference TRBV28 and TRBJ2-3 gives the full variable domain: DVKVTQSSRYLVKRTGEKVFLECVQDMDHENMFWYRQDPGLGLRLIYFSYDVKMKEKGDIPEGYSVSREKKERFSLILESASTNQTSMYLCASSFSDLSTDTQYFGPGTRLTVL.